Presented here are 4 T cell receptor beta chains from one specimen sequenced in a study of glioma-infiltrating T cells after dendritic cell vaccination. The time point denotes: after dendritic cell vaccination, including at tumor progression/relapse. Sequencing used immunoSEQ multiplex PCR; TCRdb keeps in-frame clones, though not all of them. Here the sample spans fewer than 70,000 clones, more than 70% being singletons. The sequences come from blood, collected after dendritic cell vaccination. Receptors originate from a human donor with glioblastoma.

This sequence joins TRBV2 and TRBJ2-6, with TRBD2 as a possible D gene (5 bases). Trimming took off 6 bases at V and 4 bases at J, with 16 bases between the two ends. CDR1 and CDR2 (germline): SNHLY, FYNNEI. The CDR3 runs to 16 residues. CDR3: CASSSHDYTGANVLTF. CDR3 bases: TGTGCCAGCAGCTCCCACGACTACACGGGGGCCAACGTCCTGACTTTC. Drawing the rest from reference TRBV2 and TRBJ2-6, the complete variable domain is EPEVTQTPSHQVTQMGQEVILRCVPISNHLYFYWYRQILGQKVEFLVSFYNNEISEKSEIFDDQFSVERPDGSNFTLKIRSTKLEDSAMYFCASSSHDYTGANVLTFGAGSRLTVL.

V and J are TRBV5-4 and TRBJ2-3; a weak D match, TRBD2 (5 bases). This CDR3 comprises 14 residues. CDR1 SGHNT and CDR2 YYREEE come from the germline V gene (reference sequence). The V and J ends lost 2 bases and 2 bases respectively, with 9 bases between them. The CDR3 DNA follows: TGTGCCAGCAGCTTCCGGGGAGCCACAGATACGCAGTATTTT. This encodes CASSFRGATDTQYF.

J is TRBJ2-7 and V is TRBV12-5; 7 bases are shared with TRBD1. The CDR3 is 15 amino acids. After removal of 3 bases from V and 0 bases from J, the junction contained 5 bases not matched to a gene. Germline V gives CDR1 LGHNT, CDR2 FRNRAP. The CDR3 DNA is TGTGCTAGTGGTTTTCACGGGACAGCCTCCTACGAGCAGTACTTC. This sequence encodes CASGFHGTASYEQYF.

V gene TRBV4-3 combines with J gene TRBJ2-7, with D possibly being TRBD2 (5 bases). Looked up from germline, CDR1 is LGHNA and CDR2 is YSLEER. The CDR3 contains 15 residues. Trimming removed 3 bases at V and 3 bases at J, with 15 bases between. In nucleotides, the CDR3 is TGCGCCAGCAGCCAGGCATTAGGACTGAACTACGAGCAGTACTTC. This sequence encodes CASSQALGLNYEQYF.